This T cell receptor beta chain was retrieved from a study of T cell repertoires in cytomegalovirus infection (dated by TCRdb to about 2019). For context, the study as a whole: Donor HLA type was relevant to the analysis, as public TCR beta signatures indicated carriage of CMV infection together with the matching HLA type. What the authors observed across the whole study: Cumulative frequency of public TCR beta family members discriminated carriers of CMV infection plus the relevant HLA type in this cohort and an independent roughly 340-donor cohort. In the ex vivo response, HLA-C-restricted CMV-specific TCR beta clonotypes were dominant, and in two of eight donors the single most frequent clonotype came from this HLA-C-restricted group.

This clonotype was recorded many times. Its antigen remains unidentified. No qualities accompany the bases; no much larger clone lies one base away. CDR1 is given as SGHTA and CDR2 as FQGTGA, both from the germline V gene. Cut back by 0 bases and 10 bases, the V and J ends lie 12 bases apart. The CDR3 spans 13 residues, from the cysteine through the phenylalanine. Only CDR3 DNA remains: 39 bases, in frame from the first base. The reads were generated on an Illumina HiSeq 1500. TCRdb trimmed the raw reads at Q25, called clones with MiXCR and kept productive beta chains. CDR3 protein sequences are deduplicated, and each keeps its most common genes and DNA. For this sample there are about 490,000 distinct CDR3 sequences; around 10% appear just once. The ten largest clones represent more than 8.5% of the sample.

The TCR sequence derives from a human donor in good health (CMV status not recorded). Some clones in this sample may be carry-over from other donors' samples. Material for sequencing was PBMCs. The receptor chain draws on TRBV7-3 and TRBJ1-1; TRBD1 is possibly the D segment (5 matching bases). DNA sequence: TGTGCCAGCAGCTTAACGCAGGGAGAGGGAGCTTTCTTT. This encodes CASSLTQGEGAFF.